This TCR beta chain was identified in a study of blood T cell repertoires in COVID-19 (dated by TCRdb to about 2020). Some background on the complete study: Samples from collaborators originated in the United States, Italy and Spain and spanned both the acute and convalescent phases of COVID-19. Samples came from the ongoing ImmuneRACE study (first 160 participants) plus 1,254 subjects from 6 global collaborators. Where available, HLA class I and class II types were obtained from metadata supplied by the sample provider rather than from assay-based typing. A freely available public database, intended as a resource for researchers studying the immune response to SARS-CoV-2, is where the repertoires were released. Sample metadata almost always included a de-identified subject ID, COVID-19 status, age in years and sex. The material from the prospective study consisted of cDNA or gDNA derived from T cells, B-cell-depleted T cells, or PBMCs. The dataset comprised deeply sampled blood TCRbeta repertoires from subjects exposed to, actively infected with, or recovered from COVID-19. The paper's findings and limits, for the study overall: Clinical and demographic metadata were provided uncurated, with the amount varying by source and participant.

CDR1 and CDR2 are drawn from the germline V gene (reference sequence): SSHAT, FNYEAQ. The CDR3 numbers 15 residues from cysteine through phenylalanine. Kept here is only the CDR3 DNA, which spans 45 bases and is read in frame from base 1. About this clone itself: Its antigen target is currently unknown. One junction end does not reproduce the germline sequence, and a read error may be involved.

One collaborating source in Seattle enrolled patients while the patients were actively infected and followed the patients over time throughout the course of disease. Each collaborating institution followed its own protocols to collect whole blood in K2EDTA tubes. Collaborator samples were shipped for TCRbeta analysis as frozen whole blood, isolated PBMCs, or DNA extracted from either sample type. TCRbeta CDR3 regions were amplified from genomic DNA by means of the immunoSEQ Assay, a bias-controlled multiplex PCR. In the paper's pipeline: The number of nucleated cells in each sample was estimated by amplification of reference gene primers within the assay. To quantify the absolute abundance of each unique TCRbeta CDR3 rearrangement, sequence reads were collapsed and filtered. For each sample, productive Simpson clonality was calculated by taking the square root of Simpson's diversity index across productive rearrangements. The clones in this table, taken by TCRdb from immuneACCESS, are in-frame only. Not every clone is retained; where verified, under half of the shortfall comes from an unresolved V gene, and the cause of the rest is unknown. The D gene and trimming were derived from the DNA, and the V and J assignments and clone size from that table. Recorded for this sample are 300,000 to 350,000 clones; about 93% of them occurred a single time. Clones ranked in the top ten supply around 6.8% of the sample.

The sequence was obtained from a woman in her twenties or thirties with COVID-19, enrolled during active disease. Sequenced sample: peripheral blood. The rearranged segments are TRBV7-7 and TRBJ2-1, and 11 junctional nucleotides match TRBD2. CDR3 region: CASSRLAGSYNEQFF. The base sequence is TGTGCTAGCAGCCGACTAGCGGGATCCTACAATGAGCAGTTCTTC.